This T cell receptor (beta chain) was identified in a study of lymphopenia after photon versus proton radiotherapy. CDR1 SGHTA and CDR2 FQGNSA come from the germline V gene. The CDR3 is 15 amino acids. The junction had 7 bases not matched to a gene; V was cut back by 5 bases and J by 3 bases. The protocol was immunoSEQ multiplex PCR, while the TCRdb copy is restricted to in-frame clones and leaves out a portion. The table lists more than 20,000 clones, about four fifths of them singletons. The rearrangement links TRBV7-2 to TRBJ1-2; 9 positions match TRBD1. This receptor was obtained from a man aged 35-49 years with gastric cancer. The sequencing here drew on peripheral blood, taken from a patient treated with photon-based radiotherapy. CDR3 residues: CASSPKGQGHYGYTF. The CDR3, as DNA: TGTGCCAGCAGCCCAAAGGGACAGGGACACTATGGCTACACCTTC.